The 27 T cell receptor beta chains in this list originate from one sample, sequenced in a study of regulatory T cells in long-lasting Graves disease (dated by TCRdb to 2020 to 2022). The time point label here, explained by the study, means: newly diagnosed GD, antithyroid drugs for less than 3 months. For both TCR sequencing and RNA sequencing, RNA was extracted from PBMCs using TRIzol. The library was generated by multiplex PCR. TCRdb lists the instrument as Illumina HiSeq 4000. CDR3 regions were amplified by Arm-PCR with iRepertoire HTBI primers to construct TCR beta libraries. TCRdb trimmed the raw reads at Q25, called clones with MiXCR and kept productive beta chains. Every CDR3 protein is listed once, alongside the most common genes and DNA of its rows. Within this sample are around 250,000 distinct CDR3 sequences, with around 17% of them counted one time only. The ten largest make up roughly a fifth of the sample.

Sequenced here: peripheral blood mononuclear cells (PBMCs), sampled at new diagnosis, from a patient treated with antithyroid drugs. These receptor sequences come from a female donor with Graves disease.

This clonotype has a count of ten or more. The V and J genes are TRBV6-5 and TRBJ2-7; a possible D gene is TRBD2 (6 bases). Trimming removed 4 bases at V and 6 bases at J, with 16 bases between. The germline CDR1 and CDR2 sequences are MNHEY and SVGAGI. CDR3 length: 14 amino acids. In DNA, the CDR3 is TGTGCCAGCAGTTTAGGCCTGGGACTTCTCGAGCAGTACTTC. This sequence encodes CASSLGLGLLEQYF.

This clonotype was seen many times. The rearrangement uses TRBV5-1 and TRBJ2-3; 7 bases are a match to TRBD1. The CDR3 totals 15 residues. CDR1 and CDR2 (germline): SGHRS, YFSETQ. V gave up 5 bases and J gave up 2 bases; unmatched junction bases: 8. CDR3 region: CASRVGDRVTDTQYF. CDR3 nucleotides: TGCGCCAGCAGGGTCGGCGACAGGGTCACAGATACGCAGTATTTT.

J is TRBJ2-3 and V is TRBV2, with 7 bases identical to TRBD1. The ends lost 6 bases at V and 2 bases at J; junction bases unmatched: 8. Germline V gene data show CDR1 as SNHLY and CDR2 as FYNNEI. The CDR3 extends over 15 amino acids. The CDR3 region has the DNA TGTGCCAGCAGGGCCCGGGACAGCCTCACAGATACGCAGTATTTT. It encodes CASRARDSLTDTQYF. Based on the CDR3 plus reference TRBV2 and TRBJ2-3, the full variable domain is EPEVTQTPSHQVTQMGQEVILRCVPISNHLYFYWYRQILGQKVEFLVSFYNNEISEKSEIFDDQFSVERPDGSNFTLKIRSTKLEDSAMYFCASRARDSLTDTQYFGPGTRLTVL.

This clonotype has a count of ten or more. This sequence joins TRBV7-2 and TRBJ2-3, with 9 bases aligning to TRBD1. The CDR3 is 16 amino acids. Trimming at V came to 1 base and at J to 2 bases, leaving 4 bases not matched to a gene. The germline V gene encodes CDR1 SGHTA and CDR2 FQGNSA. CDR3: CASSLGRDRVTDTQYF. The CDR3 DNA follows: TGTGCCAGCAGCTTAGGCCGGGACAGGGTCACAGATACGCAGTATTTT.

This clonotype has ten or more counts. This chain uses TRBV27 with TRBJ2-1; no firm D call. CDR3 length: 12 amino acids. CDR1 is MNHEY and CDR2 is SMNVEV in the germline V gene (reference sequence). V was cut by 4 bases and J by 7 bases, with 8 bases left in between. The CDR3 loop is CASSSSRNEQFF. The CDR3 bases are TGTGCCAGCAGTTCGTCGAGGAATGAGCAGTTCTTC.

About this clonotype: This may arise from a read error, as a much more abundant clone is one base away. The conserved phenylalanine or tryptophan normally closing the CDR3 is absent here, so this likely arose from a read error. This chain uses TRBV5-4 with TRBJ2-2; possibly TRBD1 for D (5 bases). V lost 0 bases and J 7 bases, leaving 7 bases between the germline ends. The CDR3 covers 13 residues. Germline lookup yields CDR1 SGHNT and CDR2 YYREEE (reference sequence). CDR3 bases: TGTGCCAGCAGCTTGGATAGGGGCGGGGAGCTGTTTTTG. Translation: CASSLDRGGELFL.

CDR3 sequence: CASSDTRPSGANVLTF. CDR3 sequence (DNA): TGTGCCAGTAGTGACACCCGGCCCTCTGGGGCCAACGTCCTGACTTTC. The J gene is TRBJ2-6, the V gene TRBV19; D is uncertain. The germline CDR1 and CDR2 sequences are LNHDA and SQIVND (reference sequence). Trimming removed 5 bases at V and 0 bases at J, with 11 bases between. The CDR3 length is 16 residues.

The sample holds a few counts of this clonotype. The rearrangement joins TRBV19 to TRBJ2-3; a weak D match, TRBD2 (5 bases). CDR1 and CDR2 from the germline V gene are LNHDA and SQIVND (reference sequence). The CDR3 sequence is 15 residues long. V shed 5 bases and J shed 0 bases, with 12 bases lying between them. The CDR3 coding sequence is TGTGCCAGTAGTGAGGACTCGACTAGCACAGATACGCAGTATTTT. Amino acids: CASSEDSTSTDTQYF.

This clonotype was counted many times. The chain couples TRBV7-9 to TRBJ1-2, with 8 bases matching TRBD1. Trimming at V came to 3 bases and at J to 6 bases, leaving 3 bases not matched to a gene. CDR3 length equals 13 residues. Germline assignment: CDR1 SEHNR and CDR2 FQNEAQ (reference sequence). The CDR3 nucleotides are TGTGCCAGCAGCTTCACGACAGGGGATGGCTACACCTTC. Translated, it gives CASSFTTGDGYTF.

This clonotype has at least ten counts. The chain joins TRBV20-1 to TRBJ2-1, with 7 bases aligning to TRBD2. The CDR3 runs 16 residues. The V segment lost 0 bases and the J segment 1 base; nucleotides outside the gene matches: 6. Germline CDR1 DFQATT, CDR2 SNEGSKA (reference sequence). The CDR3 protein is CSARDTLRESYNEQFF. CDR3 coding DNA: TGCAGTGCTAGAGATACGTTGCGGGAGTCCTACAATGAGCAGTTCTTC.

This clonotype occurred many times. The chain uses TRBV11-3 and TRBJ2-3; D call uncertain. The CDR3 has 15 amino acids. Germline-derived CDR1 and CDR2 are SGHNT and YENEEA. V lost 5 bases, J lost 0 bases, and 12 bases lay in between. Here the CDR3 reads CASSTSLDSTDTQYF. The CDR3 DNA is TGTGCCAGCAGCACCTCCCTAGACAGCACAGATACGCAGTATTTT.

This clonotype came up many times. The chain has TRBV3-1 and TRBJ1-1; 8 nucleotides agree with TRBD1. J gave up 8 bases and V 5 bases, and 22 bases lay outside the gene matches. This CDR3 is built from 18 residues. Per germline, CDR1 LGHDT and CDR2 YNNKEL (reference sequence). The DNA for the CDR3 is TGTGCCAGCAGCTCTGCCCCACCCGGGACAGGCAGAGAGGGAGAAGCTTTCTTT. Amino acid sequence: CASSSAPPGTGREGEAFF.

In this sample, this clonotype turned up a few times. This may be a read error, as it is one base from a much larger clone. V gene TRBV20-1 combines with J gene TRBJ2-1; perhaps TRBD1 as D (6 bases). This CDR3 contains 15 residues. Per the germline V gene, CDR1 is DFQATT and CDR2 is SNEGSKA (reference sequence). CDR3 sequence reads: CSARTGQGNNNAQFF. The CDR3 DNA sequence: TGCAGTGCCAGGACGGGTCAGGGGAATAACAATGCGCAGTTCTTC.

This clonotype was counted at least ten times. This sequence joins TRBV7-2 and TRBJ2-7; 8 positions match TRBD2. Trimming at V came to 5 bases and at J to 2 bases, leaving 5 bases not matched to a gene. The V gene's germline CDR1 is SGHTA and CDR2 FQGNSA. This CDR3 has 14 amino acids. Written as DNA, the CDR3 is TGTGCCAGCAGCCCCAGCGGGAGCCCCTACGAGCAGTACTTC. It encodes CASSPSGSPYEQYF. Supplemented by reference TRBV7-2 and TRBJ2-7, the full variable domain reads GAGVSQSPSNKVTEKGKDVELRCDPISGHTALYWYRQSLGQGLEFLIYFQGNSAPDKSGLPSDRFSAERTGGSVSTLTIQRTQQEDSAVYLCASSPSGSPYEQYFGPGTRLTVT.

This clonotype was counted at least ten times. V usage is TRBV6-1 and J usage is TRBJ1-1; D remains unclear. V was cut by 11 bases and J by 2 bases, with 15 bases left in between. Germline assignment: CDR1 MNHNS and CDR2 SASEGT. This CDR3 has 13 amino acids. This CDR3 is CAAGPPANTEAFF. CDR3 nucleotide sequence: TGTGCCGCCGGTCCCCCGGCAAACACTGAAGCTTTCTTT.

This chain links TRBV7-8 with TRBJ2-1, with D perhaps matching TRBD1 (5 bases). V was cut by 7 bases and J by 7 bases, with 20 bases left in between. Germline V lookup: CDR1 SGHVS, CDR2 FQNEAQ. This CDR3 is built from 15 residues. CDR3 region: CASTLGRSPGNEQFF. Written as DNA, the CDR3 is TGTGCCAGCACTCTGGGGCGGTCCCCCGGGAATGAGCAGTTCTTC.

This clonotype showed up many times. The chain uses TRBV18 and TRBJ1-1, with D possibly matching TRBD1 (5 bases). The V gene's germline CDR1 is KGHSH and CDR2 LQKENI. The germline V and J ends were trimmed by 3 bases and 4 bases, with 15 bases remaining between them. The CDR3 contains 15 residues. CDR3 sequence (DNA): TGTGCCAGCTCACCCACCCCGGGGGGTACCACTGAAGCTTTCTTT. Translating it yields CASSPTPGGTTEAFF. The entire variable domain, with the rest obtained from reference TRBV18 and TRBJ1-1, is as follows: NAGVMQNPRHLVRRRGQEARLRCSPMKGHSHVYWYRQLPEEGLKFMVYLQKENIIDESGMPKERFSAEFPKEGPSILRIQQVVRGDSAAYFCASSPTPGGTTEAFFGQGTRLTVV.

This clonotype was counted at least ten times. This chain links TRBV6-1 with TRBJ2-3; 8 nucleotides match TRBD2. CDR3 length equals 13 residues. Per germline, CDR1 MNHNS and CDR2 SASEGT. J lost 9 bases, V lost 8 bases, and 10 bases had no gene match. The CDR3 nucleotides are TGTGCCAGCCGAGCTAGCGGGCTGGGGACGCAGTATTTT. Encoded protein: CASRASGLGTQYF.

Ten or more counts support this clonotype. The V gene is TRBV5-6, the J gene TRBJ1-1, with 7 bases fitting TRBD1. V lost 6 bases, J lost 11 bases, and 16 bases stayed unmatched. CDR3 length: 14 amino acids. The germline gives CDR1 SGHDT, CDR2 YYEEEE. CDR3 sequence: CASTPGPQGLGAFF. The CDR3, as DNA: TGTGCCAGCACCCCCGGACCACAGGGGCTGGGCGCTTTCTTT. The full variable domain, in which reference TRBV5-6 and TRBJ1-1 provide the parts outside the CDR3, is DAGVTQSPTHLIKTRGQQVTLRCSPKSGHDTVSWYQQALGQGPQFIFQYYEEEERQRGNFPDRFSGHQFPNYSSELNVNALLLGDSALYLCASTPGPQGLGAFFGQGTRLTVV.

This clonotype was seen a handful of times. A much larger clone differs by one base, so this may be a read error. The missing conserved phenylalanine or tryptophan at the end of this CDR3 makes a read error likely. The genes are TRBV7-9 and TRBJ1-2; 7 bases align to TRBD1. Germline loops: CDR1 SEHNR, CDR2 FQNEAQ (reference sequence). The V and J ends lost 2 bases and 4 bases, in that order; junction bases with no gene match: 7. CDR3 length: 15 residues. The CDR3 spells CASSLTAAGGYGYTL. The CDR3 DNA reads TGTGCCAGCAGCTTAACAGCGGCAGGGGGCTATGGCTACACCCTC.

This clonotype was seen only a few times. The rearrangement uses TRBV6-1 and TRBJ1-3, with 7 nucleotides matching TRBD1. This CDR3 region has 18 residues. Germline CDR1 MNHNS, CDR2 SASEGT. The V gene end was trimmed by 6 bases and the J gene end by 2 bases; junction bases not matched to a gene: 16. This CDR3 reads CASREAGGEKRTGNTIYF. CDR3 DNA sequence: TGTGCCAGCAGGGAGGCAGGGGGGGAGAAGAGGACTGGAAACACCATATATTTT.

This clonotype was picked up a small number of times. The V gene is TRBV19, the J gene TRBJ2-3, with 7 bases identical to TRBD2. The trim removed 5 bases at V and 5 bases at J, leaving 7 bases unmatched. The CDR3 loop spans 14 amino acids. In germline, CDR1 is LNHDA, CDR2 SQIVND (reference sequence). As DNA, the CDR3 is TGTGCCAGTAGTGCGGCGGGAGCTGTAGATACGCAGTATTTT. As protein: CASSAAGAVDTQYF.

In the case of this clonotype: A much larger clone differs from this one at a single base, so this may be a read error. The chain has TRBV20-1 and TRBJ2-5; 10 bases match TRBD2. Germline CDR1 is DFQATT and CDR2 is SNEGSKA (reference sequence). After removal of 0 bases from V and 11 bases from J, the junction contained 12 bases not matched to a gene. This CDR3 has 15 residues. The CDR3 loop is CSARDIAGGYNEQYF. The CDR3 DNA sequence: TGCAGTGCTAGAGACATAGCGGGAGGTTACAATGAGCAGTACTTC.

This clonotype was seen repeatedly, ten times or more. The V gene is TRBV18, the J gene TRBJ2-7; D call uncertain. The germline V gene encodes CDR1 KGHSH and CDR2 LQKENI. The V end lost 2 bases, the J end lost 0 bases, and 11 bases lay between the germline ends. The CDR3 consists of 15 residues. In DNA, the CDR3 is TGTGCCAGCTCACCAGACCGGTTTAGCTCCTACGAGCAGTACTTC. Its protein product is CASSPDRFSSYEQYF.

The V and J genes are TRBV20-1 and TRBJ2-7; the D gene is possibly TRBD2 (7 bases). The V end was cut by 4 bases, the J end by 5 bases, with 21 bases between. CDR1 and CDR2 (germline): DFQATT, SNEGSKA (reference sequence). CDR3 length: 15 amino acids. CDR3 coding DNA: TGCAGTGCTATGAGGGGGGCTAGCGGCGCTGACGAGCAGTACTTC. Its translation is CSAMRGASGADEQYF.

This clonotype was observed at least ten times. The chain couples TRBV28 to TRBJ2-1; TRBD2 agrees at 9 bases. J gave up 4 bases and V 5 bases, and 6 bases lay outside the gene matches. Germline assignment: CDR1 MDHEN and CDR2 SYDVKM. This CDR3 has 15 amino acids. This CDR3 is CASSISGRRYNEQFF. CDR3 nucleotide sequence: TGTGCCAGCAGTATCAGCGGGAGGAGGTACAATGAGCAGTTCTTC. The complete variable domain, with remaining parts taken from reference TRBV28 and TRBJ2-1, reads DVKVTQSSRYLVKRTGEKVFLECVQDMDHENMFWYRQDPGLGLRLIYFSYDVKMKEKGDIPEGYSVSREKKERFSLILESASTNQTSMYLCASSISGRRYNEQFFGPGTRLTVL.

The chain combines TRBV30 with TRBJ1-5; no definite D call. The CDR3 extends over 13 amino acids. V lost 0 bases to trimming and J lost 5 bases, with 8 bases between them. Germline V lookup: CDR1 GTSNPN, CDR2 SVGIG (reference sequence). CDR3 loop: CAWSVGGYQPQHF. CDR3 DNA sequence: TGTGCCTGGAGTGTCGGAGGATATCAGCCCCAGCATTTT.